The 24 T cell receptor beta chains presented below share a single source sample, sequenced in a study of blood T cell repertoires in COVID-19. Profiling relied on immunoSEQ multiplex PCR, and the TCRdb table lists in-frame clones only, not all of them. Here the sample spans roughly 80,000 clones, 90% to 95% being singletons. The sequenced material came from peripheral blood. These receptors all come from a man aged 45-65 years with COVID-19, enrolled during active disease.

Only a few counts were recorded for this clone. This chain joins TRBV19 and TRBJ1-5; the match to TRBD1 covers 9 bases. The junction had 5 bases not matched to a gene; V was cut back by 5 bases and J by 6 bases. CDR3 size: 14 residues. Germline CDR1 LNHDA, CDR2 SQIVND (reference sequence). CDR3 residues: CASSPRDRAQPQHF. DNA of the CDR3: TGTGCCAGTAGTCCCCGGGACAGGGCTCAGCCCCAGCATTTT.

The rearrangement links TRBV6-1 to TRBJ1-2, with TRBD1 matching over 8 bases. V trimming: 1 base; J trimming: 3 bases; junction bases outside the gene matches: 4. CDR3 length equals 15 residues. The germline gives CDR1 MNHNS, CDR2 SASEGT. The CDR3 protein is CASSEVPGGDYGYTF. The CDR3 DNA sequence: TGTGCCAGCAGTGAAGTGCCAGGGGGCGACTATGGCTACACCTTC.

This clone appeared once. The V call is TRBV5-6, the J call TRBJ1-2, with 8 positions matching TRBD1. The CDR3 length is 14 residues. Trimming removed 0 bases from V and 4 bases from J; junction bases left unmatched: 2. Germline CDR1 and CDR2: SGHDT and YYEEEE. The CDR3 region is CASSLGTGPYGYTF. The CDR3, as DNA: TGTGCCAGCAGCTTGGGGACAGGGCCCTATGGCTACACCTTC.

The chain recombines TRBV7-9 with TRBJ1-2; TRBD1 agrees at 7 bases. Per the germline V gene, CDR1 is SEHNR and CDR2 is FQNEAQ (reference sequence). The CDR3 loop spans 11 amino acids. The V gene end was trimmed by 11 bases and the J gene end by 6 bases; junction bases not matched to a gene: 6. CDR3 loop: CAQDRDHGYTF. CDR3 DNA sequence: TGTGCCCAAGACAGGGATCATGGCTACACCTTC. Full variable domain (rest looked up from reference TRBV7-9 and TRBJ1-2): DTGVSQNPRHKITKRGQNVTFRCDPISEHNRLYWYRQTLGQGPEFLTYFQNEAQLEKSRLLSDRFSAERPKGSFSTLEIQRTEQGDSAMYLCAQDRDHGYTFGSGTRLTVV.

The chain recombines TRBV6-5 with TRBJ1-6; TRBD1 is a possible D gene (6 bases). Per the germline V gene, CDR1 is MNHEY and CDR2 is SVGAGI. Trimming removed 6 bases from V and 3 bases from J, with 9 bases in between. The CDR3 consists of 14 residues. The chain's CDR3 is CASSPTGYNSPLHF. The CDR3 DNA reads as TGTGCCAGCAGCCCGACAGGCTATAATTCACCCCTCCACTTT.

CDR3 nucleotides: TGTGCCAGTGCCTTTACAGGGATTCAGCCCCAGCATTTT. This translates into CASAFTGIQPQHF. The J gene is TRBJ1-5, the V gene TRBV2, with D perhaps matching TRBD1 (6 bases). The germline CDR1 and CDR2 sequences are SNHLY and FYNNEI. The ends were cut back, 9 bases at V and 6 bases at J, with 15 bases in the middle. This CDR3 has 13 amino acids.

For the CDR3, the DNA is TGTGCCAGCACCCTAGCGGGAGGGCCCGACAATGAGCAGTTCTTC. Its protein is CASTLAGGPDNEQFF. The J gene is TRBJ2-1, the V gene TRBV5-8; TRBD2 matches 12 bases. The CDR3 loop spans 15 amino acids. The V segment lost 6 bases and the J segment 5 bases; nucleotides outside the gene matches: 6. Germline V CDR1 and CDR2: SGHTS, YDEGEE.

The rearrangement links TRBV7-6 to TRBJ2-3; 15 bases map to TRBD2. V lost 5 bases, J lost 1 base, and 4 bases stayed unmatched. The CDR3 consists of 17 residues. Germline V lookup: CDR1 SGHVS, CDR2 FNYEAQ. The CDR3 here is CASSGWTSGRGTDTQYF. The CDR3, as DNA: TGTGCCAGCAGCGGATGGACTAGCGGGAGGGGCACAGATACGCAGTATTTT.

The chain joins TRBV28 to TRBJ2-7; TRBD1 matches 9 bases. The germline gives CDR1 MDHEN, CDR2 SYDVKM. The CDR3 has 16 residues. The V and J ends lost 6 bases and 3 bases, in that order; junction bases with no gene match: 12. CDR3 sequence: CASRPLPGTGNYEQYF. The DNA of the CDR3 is TGTGCCAGCAGGCCTCTTCCCGGGACAGGGAACTACGAGCAGTACTTC.

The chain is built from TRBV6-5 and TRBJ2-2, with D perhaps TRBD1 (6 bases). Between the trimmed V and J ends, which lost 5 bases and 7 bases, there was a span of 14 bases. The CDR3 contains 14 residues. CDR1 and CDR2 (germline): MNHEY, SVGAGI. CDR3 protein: CASSLRGTGGELFF. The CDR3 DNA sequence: TGTGCCAGCAGTCTCAGGGGAACGGGCGGGGAGCTGTTTTTT.

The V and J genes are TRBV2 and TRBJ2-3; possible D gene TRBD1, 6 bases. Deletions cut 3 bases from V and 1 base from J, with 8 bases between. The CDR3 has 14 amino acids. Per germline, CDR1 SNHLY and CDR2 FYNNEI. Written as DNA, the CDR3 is TGTGCCAGCAGTGACAGGGGTGGCACAGATACGCAGTATTTT. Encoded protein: CASSDRGGTDTQYF.

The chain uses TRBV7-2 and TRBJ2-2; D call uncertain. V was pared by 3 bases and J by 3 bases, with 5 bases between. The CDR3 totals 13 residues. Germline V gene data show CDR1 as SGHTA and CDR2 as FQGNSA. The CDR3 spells CASSLSYTGELFF. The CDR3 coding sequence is TGTGCCAGCAGCTTGAGTTACACCGGGGAGCTGTTTTTT.

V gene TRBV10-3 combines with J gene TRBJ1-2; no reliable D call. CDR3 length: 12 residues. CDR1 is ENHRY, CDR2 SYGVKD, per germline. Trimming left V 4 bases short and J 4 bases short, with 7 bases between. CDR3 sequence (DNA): TGTGCCATCAGTGTGGGAGCCTATGGCTACACCTTC. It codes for CAISVGAYGYTF.

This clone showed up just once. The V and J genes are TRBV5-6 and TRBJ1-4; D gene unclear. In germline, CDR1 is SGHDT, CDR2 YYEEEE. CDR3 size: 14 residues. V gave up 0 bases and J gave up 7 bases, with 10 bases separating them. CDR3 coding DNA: TGTGCCAGCAGCTTGGAATCTATCGGTGAAAAACTGTTTTTT. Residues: CASSLESIGEKLFF.

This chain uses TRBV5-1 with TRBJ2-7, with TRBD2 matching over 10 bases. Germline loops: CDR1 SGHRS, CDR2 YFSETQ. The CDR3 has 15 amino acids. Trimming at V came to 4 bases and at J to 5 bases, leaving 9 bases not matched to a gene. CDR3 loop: CASSLDTSGINEQYF. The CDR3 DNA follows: TGCGCCAGCAGCCTAGACACTAGCGGGATTAACGAGCAGTACTTC.

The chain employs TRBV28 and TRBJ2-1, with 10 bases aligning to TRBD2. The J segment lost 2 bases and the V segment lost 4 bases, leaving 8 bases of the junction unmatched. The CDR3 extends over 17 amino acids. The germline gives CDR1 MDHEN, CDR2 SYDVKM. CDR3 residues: CASSSSLAGRAYNEQFF. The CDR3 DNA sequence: TGTGCCAGCAGTTCCTCACTAGCGGGGAGAGCCTACAATGAGCAGTTCTTC.

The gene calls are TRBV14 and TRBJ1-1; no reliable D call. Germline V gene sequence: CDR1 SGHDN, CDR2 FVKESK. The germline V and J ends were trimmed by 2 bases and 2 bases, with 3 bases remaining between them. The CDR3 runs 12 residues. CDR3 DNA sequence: TGTGCCAGCAGCCAACCTAACACTGAAGCTTTCTTT. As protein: CASSQPNTEAFF.

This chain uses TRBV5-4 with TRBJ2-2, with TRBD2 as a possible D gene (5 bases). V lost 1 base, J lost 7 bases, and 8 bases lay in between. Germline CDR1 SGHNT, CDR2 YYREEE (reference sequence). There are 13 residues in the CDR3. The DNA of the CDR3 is TGTGCCAGCAGCTTGTCCGGGATCGGGGAGCTGTTTTTT. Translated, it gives CASSLSGIGELFF.

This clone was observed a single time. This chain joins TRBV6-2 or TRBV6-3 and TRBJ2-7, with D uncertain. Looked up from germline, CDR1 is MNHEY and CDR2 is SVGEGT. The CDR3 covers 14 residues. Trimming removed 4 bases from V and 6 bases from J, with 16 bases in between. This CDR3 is CASSFSVPVSEQYF. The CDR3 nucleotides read TGTGCCAGCAGTTTCTCGGTCCCGGTGAGCGAGCAGTACTTC.

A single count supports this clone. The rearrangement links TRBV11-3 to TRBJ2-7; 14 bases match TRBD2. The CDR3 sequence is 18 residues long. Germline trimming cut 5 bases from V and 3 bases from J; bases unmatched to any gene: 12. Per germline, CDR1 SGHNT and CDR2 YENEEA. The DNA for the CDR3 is TGTGCCAGCAGCCGTAGCTCCGGGACTAGCGGGAGTTGCTACGAGCAGTACGTC. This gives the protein CASSRSSGTSGSCYEQYV.

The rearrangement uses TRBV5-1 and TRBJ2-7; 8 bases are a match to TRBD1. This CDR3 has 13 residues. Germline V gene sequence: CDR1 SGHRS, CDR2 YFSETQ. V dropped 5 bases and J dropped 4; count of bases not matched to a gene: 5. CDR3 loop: CASRTGVQYEQYF. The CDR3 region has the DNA TGCGCCAGCAGGACAGGGGTTCAGTACGAGCAGTACTTC.

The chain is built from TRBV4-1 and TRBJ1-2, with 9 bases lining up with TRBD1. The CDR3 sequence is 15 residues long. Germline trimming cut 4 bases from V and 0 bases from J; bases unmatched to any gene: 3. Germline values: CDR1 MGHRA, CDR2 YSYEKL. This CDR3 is CASSPGQGPNYGYTF. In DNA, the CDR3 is TGCGCCAGCAGCCCGGGACAGGGACCTAACTATGGCTACACCTTC.

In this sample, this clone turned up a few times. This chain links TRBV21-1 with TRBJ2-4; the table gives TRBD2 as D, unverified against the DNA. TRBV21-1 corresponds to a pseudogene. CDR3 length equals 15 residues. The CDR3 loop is CASTPGEPYKNIQYF. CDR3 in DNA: TGTGCCAGCACCCCCGGGGAACCCTACAAAAACATTCAGTACTTC.

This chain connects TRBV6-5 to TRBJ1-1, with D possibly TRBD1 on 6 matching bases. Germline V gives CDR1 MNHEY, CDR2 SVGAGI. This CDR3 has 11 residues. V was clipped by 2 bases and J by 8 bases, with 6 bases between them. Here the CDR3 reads CASSYGTEAFF. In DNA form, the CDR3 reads TGTGCCAGCAGTTACGGGACAGAAGCTTTCTTT.